This entry lists 5 T cell receptor beta chains sequenced from one sample in a study of blood T cell repertoires in COVID-19. This table comes from immunoSEQ multiplex PCR, and its TCRdb copy is limited to in-frame clones, with some not included. Seen here are roughly 100,000 clones, around 80% observed once, and the top ten hold 5% to 7.5%. Source material: peripheral blood. These receptors originate from an elderly man with COVID-19, enrolled during active disease.

V usage is TRBV5-1 and J usage is TRBJ1-2; maybe TRBD1 (5 bases). There are 15 residues in the CDR3. Germline V gene lookup returns CDR1 SGHRS and CDR2 YFSETQ. Between the trimmed V and J ends, which lost 0 bases and 2 bases, there was a span of 11 bases. CDR3 coding DNA: TGCGCCAGCAGCTTGGAAGGACGGGGGAACTATGGCTACACCTTC. Translated, it gives CASSLEGRGNYGYTF.

The CDR3 DNA reads as TGTGCCAGTAAATACTGGGTAGGGGCCAATCAGCCCCAGCATTTT. It yields the protein CASKYWVGANQPQHF. The V gene is TRBV19, the J gene TRBJ1-5; weak D call: TRBD1 (5 bases). Trimming took 7 bases from V and 3 from J, leaving 16 bases between them. Germline lookup yields CDR1 LNHDA and CDR2 SQIVND (reference sequence). This CDR3 is built from 15 residues.

This chain connects TRBV3-1 (or the pseudogene TRBV3-2) to TRBJ1-2; D is unclear. Germline CDR1 reads LGHDT; CDR2 reads YNNKEL (reference sequence). The CDR3 is 14 amino acids. V was trimmed by 1 base and J by 6 bases, leaving 12 bases between them. CDR3 in DNA: TGTGCCAGCAGCCAAGGGACTAGACGAGATGGCTACACCTTC. Protein: CASSQGTRRDGYTF.

This chain uses TRBV5-4 with TRBJ2-7; TRBD2 aligns across 10 bases. From germline, CDR1 is SGHNT and CDR2 YYREEE (reference sequence). The CDR3 is 15 residues long. Trimming removed 3 bases from V and 3 bases from J; junction bases left unmatched: 6. The CDR3 region is CASSSKGLADYEQYF. CDR3 DNA sequence: TGTGCCAGCAGCTCAAAAGGACTAGCGGACTACGAGCAGTACTTC.

This clone came up a few times. J is TRBJ2-2 and V is TRBV5-6; 7 bases map to TRBD2. The J segment lost 2 bases and the V segment lost 4 bases, leaving 8 bases of the junction unmatched. The germline gives CDR1 SGHDT, CDR2 YYEEEE. CDR3 size: 16 residues. Here the CDR3 DNA reads TGTGCCAGCAGCCCCACGGGGGGATTTAACACCGGGGAGCTGTTTTTT. Its protein product is CASSPTGGFNTGELFF.